This T cell receptor (beta chain) was retrieved from a study of early T cells in non-severe SARS-CoV-2 infection. Across the whole study: The input, bulk RNA from unsorted whole blood, was sequenced, and chains were unpaired.

This clonotype was picked up many times. As yet, its antigen is unknown. Whole-study results and caveats: Clonotype matching in VDJdb favored anti-spike CD8 responses and did not capture private and CD4 specificities.

Germline CDR1 reads MDHEN; CDR2 reads SYDVKM. The CDR3 contains 15 residues. The ends lost 8 bases at V and 6 bases at J; junction bases unmatched: 12. Individual cDNA molecules received unique molecular identifiers during library preparation. TCRdb re-analysed the 5' RACE reads in MiXCR, keeping a single row per CDR3 protein. The sample gives some 42,000 distinct CDR3 sequences, around 6.3% of which show up once; about 7.8% is in the top ten. The sequence derives from an adult who was a healthcare worker with PCR-confirmed SARS-CoV-2 infection or an uninfected control (not recorded which). This material consisted of whole blood, taken at baseline. The chain links TRBV28 to TRBJ1-2; 10 bases match TRBD1. The CDR3, as DNA: TGTGCCAGCTTTTCAAGAACCGGGACAGGGGATGGCTACACCTTC. Protein product: CASFSRTGTGDGYTF.